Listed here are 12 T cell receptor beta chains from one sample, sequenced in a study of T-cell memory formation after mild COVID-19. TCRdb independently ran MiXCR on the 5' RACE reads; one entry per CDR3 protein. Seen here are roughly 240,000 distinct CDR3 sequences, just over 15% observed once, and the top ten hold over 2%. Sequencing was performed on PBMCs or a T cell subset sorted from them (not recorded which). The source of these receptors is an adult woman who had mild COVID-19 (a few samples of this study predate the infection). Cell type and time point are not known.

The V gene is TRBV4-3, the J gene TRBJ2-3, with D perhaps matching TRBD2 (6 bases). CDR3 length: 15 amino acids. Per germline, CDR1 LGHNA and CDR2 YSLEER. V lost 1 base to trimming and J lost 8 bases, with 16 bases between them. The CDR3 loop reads CASSQAEEWGGTQYF. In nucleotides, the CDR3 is TGCGCCAGCAGCCAAGCCGAGGAATGGGGAGGTACGCAGTATTTT.

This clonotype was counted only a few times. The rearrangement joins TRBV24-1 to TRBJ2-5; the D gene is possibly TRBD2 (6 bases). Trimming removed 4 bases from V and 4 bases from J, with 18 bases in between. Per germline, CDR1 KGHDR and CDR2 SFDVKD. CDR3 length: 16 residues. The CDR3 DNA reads TGTGCCACCAGTGACAGGAGGGGTTCGGGGCCAGAGACCCAGTACTTC. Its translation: CATSDRRGSGPETQYF.

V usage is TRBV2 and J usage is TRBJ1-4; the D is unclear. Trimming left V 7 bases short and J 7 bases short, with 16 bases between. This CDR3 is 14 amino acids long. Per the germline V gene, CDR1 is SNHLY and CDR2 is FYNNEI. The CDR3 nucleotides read TGTGCCAGCACCAAACAGTCCCTGGGTGAAAAACTGTTTTTT. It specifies CASTKQSLGEKLFF. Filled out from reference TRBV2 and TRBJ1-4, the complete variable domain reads EPEVTQTPSHQVTQMGQEVILRCVPISNHLYFYWYRQILGQKVEFLVSFYNNEISEKSEIFDDQFSVERPDGSNFTLKIRSTKLEDSAMYFCASTKQSLGEKLFFGSGTQLSVL.

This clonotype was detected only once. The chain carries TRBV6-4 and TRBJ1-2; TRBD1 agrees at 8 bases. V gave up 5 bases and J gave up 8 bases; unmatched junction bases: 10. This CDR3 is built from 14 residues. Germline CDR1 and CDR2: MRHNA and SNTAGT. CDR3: CASSPGDRFGGYTF. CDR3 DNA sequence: TGTGCCAGCAGTCCGGGGGACAGGTTCGGCGGCTACACCTTC.

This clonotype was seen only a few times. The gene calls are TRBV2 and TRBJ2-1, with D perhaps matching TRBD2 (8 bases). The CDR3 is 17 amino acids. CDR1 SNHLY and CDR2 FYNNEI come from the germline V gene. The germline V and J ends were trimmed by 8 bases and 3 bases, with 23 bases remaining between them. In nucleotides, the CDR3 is TGTGCCAGCCTCCGTGACAGGGTTAGCGGGGTCTACAATGAGCAGTTCTTC. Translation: CASLRDRVSGVYNEQFF.

This CDR3 reads CASSTARGTRNEKLFF. For the CDR3, the DNA is TGTGCCAGTAGTACCGCGCGCGGGACCCGTAATGAAAAACTGTTTTTT. This chain joins TRBV19 and TRBJ1-4; maybe TRBD1 (5 bases). The CDR3 contains 16 residues. Germline V gene lookup returns CDR1 LNHDA and CDR2 SQIVND (reference sequence). Trimming stripped 4 bases from V and 4 bases from J, with 16 bases between.

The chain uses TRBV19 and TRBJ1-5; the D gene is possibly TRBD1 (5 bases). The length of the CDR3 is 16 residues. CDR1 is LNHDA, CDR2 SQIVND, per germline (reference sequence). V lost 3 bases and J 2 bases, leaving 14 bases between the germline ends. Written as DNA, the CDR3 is TGTGCCAGTAGTATTCCGGCCTTGACAGGCAATCAGCCCCAGCATTTT. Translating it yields CASSIPALTGNQPQHF.

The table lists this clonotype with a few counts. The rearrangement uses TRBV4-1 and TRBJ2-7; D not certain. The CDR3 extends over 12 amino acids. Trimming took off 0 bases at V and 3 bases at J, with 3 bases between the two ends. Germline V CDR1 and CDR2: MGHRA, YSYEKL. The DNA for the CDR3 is TGCGCCAGCAGCCAAGAAGGCTACGAGCAGTACTTC. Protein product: CASSQEGYEQYF.

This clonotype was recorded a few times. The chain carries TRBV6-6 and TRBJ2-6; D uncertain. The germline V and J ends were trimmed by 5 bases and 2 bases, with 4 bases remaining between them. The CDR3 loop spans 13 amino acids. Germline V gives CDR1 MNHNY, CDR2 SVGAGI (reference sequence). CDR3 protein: CASSDPGANVLTF. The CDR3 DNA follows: TGTGCCAGCAGTGACCCTGGGGCCAACGTCCTGACTTTC.

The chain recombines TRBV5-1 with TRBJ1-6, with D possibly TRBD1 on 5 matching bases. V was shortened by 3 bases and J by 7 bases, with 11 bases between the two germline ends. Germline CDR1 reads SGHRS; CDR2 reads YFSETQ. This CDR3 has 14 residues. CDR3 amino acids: CASSWGPGNSPLHF. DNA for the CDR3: TGCGCCAGCAGCTGGGGCCCAGGGAATTCACCCCTCCACTTT.

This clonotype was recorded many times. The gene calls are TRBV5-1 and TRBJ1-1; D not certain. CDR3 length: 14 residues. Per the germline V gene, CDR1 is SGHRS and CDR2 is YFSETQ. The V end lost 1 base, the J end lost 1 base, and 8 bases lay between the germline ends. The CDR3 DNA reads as TGCGCCAGCAGCTTGATGAGGGCGAACACTGAAGCTTTCTTT. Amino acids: CASSLMRANTEAFF.

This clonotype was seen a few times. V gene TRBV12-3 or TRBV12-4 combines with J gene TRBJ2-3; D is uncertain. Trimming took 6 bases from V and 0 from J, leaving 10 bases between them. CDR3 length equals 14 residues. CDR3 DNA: TGTGCCAGCAGCTCCCACCCTAGCACAGATACGCAGTATTTT. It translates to CASSSHPSTDTQYF.